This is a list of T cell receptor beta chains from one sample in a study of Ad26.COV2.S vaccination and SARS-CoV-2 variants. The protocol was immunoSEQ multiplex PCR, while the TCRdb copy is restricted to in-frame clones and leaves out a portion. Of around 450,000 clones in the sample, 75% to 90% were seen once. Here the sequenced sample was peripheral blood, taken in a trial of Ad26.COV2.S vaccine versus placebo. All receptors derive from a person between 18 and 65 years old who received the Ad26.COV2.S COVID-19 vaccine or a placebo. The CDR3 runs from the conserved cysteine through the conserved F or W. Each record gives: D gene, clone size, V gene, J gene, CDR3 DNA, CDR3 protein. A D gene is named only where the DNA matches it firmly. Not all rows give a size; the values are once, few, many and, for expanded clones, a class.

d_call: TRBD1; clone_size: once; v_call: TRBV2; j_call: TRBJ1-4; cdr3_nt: TGTGCCAGCAGTGAGGGACAGGTTCGGGGAGAAAAACTGTTTTTT; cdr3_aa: CASSEGQVRGEKLFF
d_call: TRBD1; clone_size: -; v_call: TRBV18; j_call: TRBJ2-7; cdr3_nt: TGTGCCAGCTCACCCCCCGGGACAGACCGATACGAGCAGTACTTC; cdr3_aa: CASSPPGTDRYEQYF
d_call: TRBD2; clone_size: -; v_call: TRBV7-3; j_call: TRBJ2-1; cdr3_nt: TGTGCCAGCAGCTTAACTGCTAGCGGGGCCTCCTACAATGAGCAGTTCTTC; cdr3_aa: CASSLTASGASYNEQFF
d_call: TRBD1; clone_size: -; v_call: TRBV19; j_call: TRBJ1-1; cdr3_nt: TGTGCCAGTAGTATTAGGACAGGGAAGGGTGAAGCTTTCTTT; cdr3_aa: CASSIRTGKGEAFF
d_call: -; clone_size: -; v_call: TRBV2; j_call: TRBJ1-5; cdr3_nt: TGTGCCAGCAAGGGTGTCGGACGTAGCAATCAGCCCCAGCATTTT; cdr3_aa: CASKGVGRSNQPQHF
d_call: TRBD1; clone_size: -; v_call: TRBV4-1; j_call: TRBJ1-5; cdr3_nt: TGCGCCAGCAGCCAGCCTGACAGGGGCGGCAATCAGCCCCAGCATTTT; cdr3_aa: CASSQPDRGGNQPQHF
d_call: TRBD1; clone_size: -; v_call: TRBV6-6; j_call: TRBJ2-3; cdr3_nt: TGTGCCAGCAGTTACTCAGGGACAGGCACAGATACGCAGTATTTT; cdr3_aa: CASSYSGTGTDTQYF
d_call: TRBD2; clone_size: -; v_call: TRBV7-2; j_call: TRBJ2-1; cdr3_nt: TGTGCCAGCAGCAAACAGCGGGGGTCCTACAATGAGCAGTTCTTC; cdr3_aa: CASSKQRGSYNEQFF
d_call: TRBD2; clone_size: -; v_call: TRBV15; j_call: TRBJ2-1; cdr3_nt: TGTGCCACCAGCCTCCGACGGGGGGGATACAATGAGCAGTTCTTC; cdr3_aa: CATSLRRGGYNEQFF
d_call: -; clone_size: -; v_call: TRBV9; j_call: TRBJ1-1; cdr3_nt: TGTGCCAGCAGCCATGACCTGGGCACAGAAGCTTTCTTT; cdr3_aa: CASSHDLGTEAFF
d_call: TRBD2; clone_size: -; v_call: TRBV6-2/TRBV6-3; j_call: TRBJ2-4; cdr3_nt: TGTGCCAGCAGTTCTGGCGGGGGGGCCTGGGCCAAAAACATTCAGTACTTC; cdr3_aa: CASSSGGGAWAKNIQYF
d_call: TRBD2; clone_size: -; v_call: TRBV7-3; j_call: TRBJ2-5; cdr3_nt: TGTGCCAGCAGCTTCCGAGGACTAGCGGGAGAGACCCAGTACTTC; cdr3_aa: CASSFRGLAGETQYF
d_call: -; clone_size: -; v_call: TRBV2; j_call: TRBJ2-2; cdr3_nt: TGTGCCAGCGATTTCGATGGGGGGTGGACAGATGGGACCGGGGAGCTGTTTTTT; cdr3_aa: CASDFDGGWTDGTGELFF
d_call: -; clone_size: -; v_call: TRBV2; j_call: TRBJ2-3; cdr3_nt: TGTGCCAGCAGGCTAGCCCGGGGCGCTAGCACAGATACGCAGTATTTT; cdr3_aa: CASRLARGASTDTQYF
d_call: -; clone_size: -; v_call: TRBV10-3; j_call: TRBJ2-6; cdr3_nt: TGTGCCATCAGTGAGTCGATCTCCTACAACGTCCTGACTTTC; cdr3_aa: CAISESISYNVLTF
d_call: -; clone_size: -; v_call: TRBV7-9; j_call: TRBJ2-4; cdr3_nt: TGTGCCAGCAGCGAATTCCAGCTCAGCGAGTCCAAAAACATTCAGTACTTC; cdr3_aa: CASSEFQLSESKNIQYF
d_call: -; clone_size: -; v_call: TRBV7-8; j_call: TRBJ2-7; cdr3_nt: TGTGCCAGCAGCACTTGGGCAGGGCGCTACGAGCAGTACTTC; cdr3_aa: CASSTWAGRYEQYF
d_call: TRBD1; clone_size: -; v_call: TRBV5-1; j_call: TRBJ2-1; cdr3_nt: TGCGCCAGCAGCAACCTACAGGGGGCAGTTTACAATGAGCAGTTCTTC; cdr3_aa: CASSNLQGAVYNEQFF
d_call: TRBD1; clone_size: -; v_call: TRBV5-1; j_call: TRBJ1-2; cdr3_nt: TGCGCCAGCAGCAAAGACAGGGGAGTACGTCCTGGCTACACCTTC; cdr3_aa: CASSKDRGVRPGYTF
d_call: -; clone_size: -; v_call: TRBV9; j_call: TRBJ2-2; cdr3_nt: TGTGCCAGCAGCGTAGGGACTACCGATTGGGGAGGGGAGCTGTTTTTT; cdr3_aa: CASSVGTTDWGGELFF
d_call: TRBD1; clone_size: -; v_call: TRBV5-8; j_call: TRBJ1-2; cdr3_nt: TGTGCCAGCAGCTTGGCCAAGGGACAGGGGGTAGCTAACTATGGCTACACCTTC; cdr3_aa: CASSLAKGQGVANYGYTF
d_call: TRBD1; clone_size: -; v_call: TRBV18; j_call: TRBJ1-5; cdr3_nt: TGTGCCAGCTCACCCCAGGGGGATCAGCCCCAGCATTTT; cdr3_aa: CASSPQGDQPQHF